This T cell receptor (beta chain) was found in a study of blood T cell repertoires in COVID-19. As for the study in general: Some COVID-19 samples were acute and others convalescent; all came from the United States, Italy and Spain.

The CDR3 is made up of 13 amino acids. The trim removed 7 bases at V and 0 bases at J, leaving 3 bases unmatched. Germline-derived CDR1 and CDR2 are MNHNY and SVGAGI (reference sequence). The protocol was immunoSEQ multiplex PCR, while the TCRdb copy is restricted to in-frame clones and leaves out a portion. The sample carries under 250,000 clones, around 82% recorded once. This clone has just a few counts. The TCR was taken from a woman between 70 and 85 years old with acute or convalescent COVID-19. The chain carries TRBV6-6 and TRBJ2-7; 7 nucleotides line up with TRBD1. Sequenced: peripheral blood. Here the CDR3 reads CASTWDSSYEQYF. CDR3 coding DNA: TGTGCCAGCACCTGGGACAGCTCCTACGAGCAGTACTTC.